This T cell receptor beta chain was found in a study of shared clonotypes between healthy human individuals. Study outcomes and limitations: The rarefaction results pointed to incomplete sorted-subset sequencing despite large depth. A few donors showed sharing of approximately 5% of naive CD4 clonotypes.

The germline V gene has CDR1 MNHEY and CDR2 SMNVEV (reference sequence). V lost 5 bases, J lost 2 bases, and 18 bases lay in between. The CDR3 runs 16 residues. Cells designated naive CD8 were CD45RO-negative and were positively selected for CCR7, with terminally differentiated effector memory CD45RA+ cells excluded. Those who donated were healthy HIV-negative adults, with no recent acute infections or vaccinations reported. On this clone itself: As yet, its antigen is unknown.

Produced via immunoSEQ multiplex PCR; TCRdb's table is partial and in-frame only. The repertoire holds 660,000 or so clones, with about 96% as singletons. The receptor comes from a woman aged 25 to 39 in good health. The chain is built from TRBV27 and TRBJ1-1; unclear D gene. Sequencing input: naive CD8+ T cells sorted from blood. CDR3 sequence (DNA): TGTGCCAGCAGTAAAGGGAGACATCCTCAAAACACTGAAGCTTTCTTT. This translates into CASSKGRHPQNTEAFF.